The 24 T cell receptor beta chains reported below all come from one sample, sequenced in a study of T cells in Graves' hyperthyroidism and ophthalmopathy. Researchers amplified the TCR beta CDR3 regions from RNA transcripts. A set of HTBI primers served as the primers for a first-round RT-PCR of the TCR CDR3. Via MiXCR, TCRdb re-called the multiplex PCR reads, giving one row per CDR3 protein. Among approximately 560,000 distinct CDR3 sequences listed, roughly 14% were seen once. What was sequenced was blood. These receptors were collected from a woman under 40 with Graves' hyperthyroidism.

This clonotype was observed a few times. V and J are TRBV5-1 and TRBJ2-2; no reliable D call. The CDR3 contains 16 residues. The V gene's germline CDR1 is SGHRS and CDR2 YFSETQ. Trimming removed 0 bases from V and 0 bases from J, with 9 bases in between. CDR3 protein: CASSLAYSANTGELFF. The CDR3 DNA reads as TGCGCCAGCAGCTTGGCCTACAGTGCGAACACCGGGGAGCTGTTTTTT.

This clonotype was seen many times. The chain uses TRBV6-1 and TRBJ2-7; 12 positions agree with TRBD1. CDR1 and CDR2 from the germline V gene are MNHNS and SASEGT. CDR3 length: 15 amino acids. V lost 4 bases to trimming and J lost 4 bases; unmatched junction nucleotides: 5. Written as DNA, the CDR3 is TGTGCCAGCAGTGCGGGACAGGGGGCTACGTACGAGCAGTACTTC. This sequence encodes CASSAGQGATYEQYF.

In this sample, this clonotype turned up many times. The CDR3 here is CASSLKRTIETQYF. The CDR3 nucleotides read TGTGCCAGCAGCCTAAAACGAACAATTGAGACCCAGTACTTC. The chain is built from TRBV13 and TRBJ2-5; D gene ambiguous. Germline V gives CDR1 PRHDT, CDR2 FYEKMQ (reference sequence). Trimming removed 5 bases from V and 5 bases from J, with 15 bases in between. There are 14 residues in the CDR3.

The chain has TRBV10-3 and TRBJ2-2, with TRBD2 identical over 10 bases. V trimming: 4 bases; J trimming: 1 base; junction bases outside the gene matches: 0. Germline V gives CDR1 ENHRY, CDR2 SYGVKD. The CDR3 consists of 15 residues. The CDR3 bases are TGTGCCATCAGTGGGACTAGCGGGAACACCGGGGAGCTGTTTTTT. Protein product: CAISGTSGNTGELFF.

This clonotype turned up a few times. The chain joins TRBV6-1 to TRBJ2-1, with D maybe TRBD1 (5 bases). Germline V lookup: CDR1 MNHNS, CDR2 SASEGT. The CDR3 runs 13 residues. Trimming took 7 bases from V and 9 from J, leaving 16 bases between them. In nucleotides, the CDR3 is TGTGCCAGCAAGTTGGGCGGTGGGGCTGAGCAGTTCTTC. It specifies CASKLGGGAEQFF.

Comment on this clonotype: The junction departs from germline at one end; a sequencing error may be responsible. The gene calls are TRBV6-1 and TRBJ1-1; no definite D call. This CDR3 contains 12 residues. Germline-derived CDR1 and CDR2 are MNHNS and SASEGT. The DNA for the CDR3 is TGTGCCAGCTCGAGAGTGAACACTAAAGCTTTCTTT. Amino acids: CASSRVNTKAFF.

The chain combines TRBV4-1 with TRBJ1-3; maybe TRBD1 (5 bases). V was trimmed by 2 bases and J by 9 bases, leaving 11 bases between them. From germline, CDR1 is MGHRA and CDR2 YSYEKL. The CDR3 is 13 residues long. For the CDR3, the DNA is TGCGCCAGCAGCCAATCCGAACAGGTCACCATATATTTT. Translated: CASSQSEQVTIYF.

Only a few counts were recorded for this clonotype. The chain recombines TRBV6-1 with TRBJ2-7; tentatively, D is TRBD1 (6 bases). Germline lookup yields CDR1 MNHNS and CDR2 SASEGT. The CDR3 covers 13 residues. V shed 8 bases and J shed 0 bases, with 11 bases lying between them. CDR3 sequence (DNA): TGTGCCAGCGACCGGGACAACTCCTACGAGCAGTACTTC. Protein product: CASDRDNSYEQYF.

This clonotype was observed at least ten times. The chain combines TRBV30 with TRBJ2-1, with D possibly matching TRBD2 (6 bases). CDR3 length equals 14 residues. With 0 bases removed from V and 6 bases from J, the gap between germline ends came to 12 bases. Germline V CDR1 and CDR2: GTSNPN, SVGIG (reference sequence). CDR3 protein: CAWSVLAGSNEQFF. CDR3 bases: TGTGCCTGGAGTGTACTGGCGGGGTCCAATGAGCAGTTCTTC.

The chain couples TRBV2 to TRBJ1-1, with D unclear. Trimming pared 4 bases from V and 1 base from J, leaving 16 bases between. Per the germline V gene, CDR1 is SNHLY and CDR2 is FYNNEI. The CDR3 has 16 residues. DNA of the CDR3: TGTGCCAGCAGTGCGGACTCGAGCAACGCGAACACTGAAGCTTTCTTT. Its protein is CASSADSSNANTEAFF.

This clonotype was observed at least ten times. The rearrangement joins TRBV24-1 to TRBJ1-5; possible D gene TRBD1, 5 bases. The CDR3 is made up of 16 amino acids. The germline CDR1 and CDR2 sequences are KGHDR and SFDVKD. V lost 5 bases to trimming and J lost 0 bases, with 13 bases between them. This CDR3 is CATSVAFRDSNQPQHF. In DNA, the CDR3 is TGTGCCACCAGTGTCGCCTTCAGGGATAGCAATCAGCCCCAGCATTTT.

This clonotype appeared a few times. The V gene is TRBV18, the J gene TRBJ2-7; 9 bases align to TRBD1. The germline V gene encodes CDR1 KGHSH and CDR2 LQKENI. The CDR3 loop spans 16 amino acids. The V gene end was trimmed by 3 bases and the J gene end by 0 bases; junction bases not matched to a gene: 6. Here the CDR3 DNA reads TGTGCCAGCTCACCCCGACAGGGGGTTAGCTCCTACGAGCAGTACTTC. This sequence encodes CASSPRQGVSSYEQYF.

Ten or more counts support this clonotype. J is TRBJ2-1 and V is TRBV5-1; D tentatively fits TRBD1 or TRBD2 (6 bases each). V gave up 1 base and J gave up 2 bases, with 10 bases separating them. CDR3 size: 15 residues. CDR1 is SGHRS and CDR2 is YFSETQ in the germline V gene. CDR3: CASSLPRGPYNEQFF. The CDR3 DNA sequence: TGCGCCAGCAGCTTGCCCCGGGGGCCCTACAATGAGCAGTTCTTC.

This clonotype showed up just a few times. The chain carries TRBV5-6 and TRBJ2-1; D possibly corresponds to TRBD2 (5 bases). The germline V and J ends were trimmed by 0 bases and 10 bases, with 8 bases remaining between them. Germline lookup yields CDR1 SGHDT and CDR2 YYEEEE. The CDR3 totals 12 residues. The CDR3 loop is CASSLAEGEQFF. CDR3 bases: TGTGCCAGCAGCTTGGCCGAGGGAGAGCAGTTCTTC.

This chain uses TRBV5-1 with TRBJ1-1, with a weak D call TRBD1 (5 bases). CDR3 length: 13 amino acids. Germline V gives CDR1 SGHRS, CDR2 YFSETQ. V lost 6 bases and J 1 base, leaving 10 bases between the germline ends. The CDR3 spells CASKTGQNTEAFF. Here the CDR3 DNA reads TGCGCCAGCAAAACAGGACAGAACACTGAAGCTTTCTTT. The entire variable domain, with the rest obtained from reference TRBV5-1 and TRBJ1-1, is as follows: KAGVTQTPRYLIKTRGQQVTLSCSPISGHRSVSWYQQTPGQGLQFLFEYFSETQRNKGNFPGRFSGRQFSNSRSEMNVSTLELGDSALYLCASKTGQNTEAFFGQGTRLTVV.

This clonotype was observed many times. As DNA, the CDR3 is TGCAGTGCTCTACCGCCGGACAGGGCTTTCTATGGCTACACCTTC. This translates into CSALPPDRAFYGYTF. This chain links TRBV20-1 with TRBJ1-2; TRBD1 matches 8 bases. The V and J ends lost 5 bases and 4 bases, in that order; junction bases with no gene match: 12. The length of the CDR3 is 15 residues. The germline gives CDR1 DFQATT, CDR2 SNEGSKA (reference sequence).

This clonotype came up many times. The DNA for the CDR3 is TGCAGTGCTATTACAGGGGGAAACTATGGCTACACCTTC. Translated: CSAITGGNYGYTF. V gene TRBV20-1 combines with J gene TRBJ1-2; 8 bases agree with TRBD1. Germline V CDR1 and CDR2: DFQATT, SNEGSKA (reference sequence). This CDR3 comprises 13 residues. V dropped 4 bases and J dropped 2; count of bases not matched to a gene: 3.

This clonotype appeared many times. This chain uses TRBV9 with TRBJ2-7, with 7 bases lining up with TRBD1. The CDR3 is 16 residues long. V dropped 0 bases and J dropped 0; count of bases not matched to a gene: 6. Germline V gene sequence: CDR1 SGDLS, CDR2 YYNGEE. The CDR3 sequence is CASSVAGDSSSYEQYF. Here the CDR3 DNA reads TGTGCCAGCAGCGTAGCCGGGGACAGCAGCTCCTACGAGCAGTACTTC.

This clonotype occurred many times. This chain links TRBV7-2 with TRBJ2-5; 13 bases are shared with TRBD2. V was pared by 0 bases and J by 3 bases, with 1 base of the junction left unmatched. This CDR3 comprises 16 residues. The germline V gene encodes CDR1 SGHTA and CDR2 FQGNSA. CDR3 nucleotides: TGTGCCAGCAGCTTAGCTGGGACTAGCGGGAAAGAGACCCAGTACTTC. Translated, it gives CASSLAGTSGKETQYF.

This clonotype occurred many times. Written as DNA, the CDR3 is TGTGCCAGCAGTTCCCAAAGACAGGGGGCTAGCACAGATACGCAGTATTTT. Its translation: CASSSQRQGASTDTQYF. This rearrangement joins TRBV28 to TRBJ2-3, with 10 bases matching TRBD1. CDR1 and CDR2 from the germline V gene are MDHEN and SYDVKM. V lost 4 bases, J lost 0 bases, and 7 bases stayed unmatched. The CDR3 loop spans 17 amino acids.

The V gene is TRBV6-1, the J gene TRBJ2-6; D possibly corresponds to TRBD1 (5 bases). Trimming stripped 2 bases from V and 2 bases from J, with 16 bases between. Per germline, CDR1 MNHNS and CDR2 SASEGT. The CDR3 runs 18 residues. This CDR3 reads CASSEFDSEVPGANVLTF. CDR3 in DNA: TGTGCCAGCAGTGAATTTGACAGCGAGGTGCCTGGGGCCAACGTCCTGACTTTC.

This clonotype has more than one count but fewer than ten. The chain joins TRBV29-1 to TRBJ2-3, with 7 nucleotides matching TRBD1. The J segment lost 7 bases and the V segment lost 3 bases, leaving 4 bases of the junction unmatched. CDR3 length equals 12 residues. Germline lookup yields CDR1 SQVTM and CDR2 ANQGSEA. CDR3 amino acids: CSVETGTHTQYF. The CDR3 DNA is TGCAGCGTTGAGACAGGGACGCATACGCAGTATTTT.

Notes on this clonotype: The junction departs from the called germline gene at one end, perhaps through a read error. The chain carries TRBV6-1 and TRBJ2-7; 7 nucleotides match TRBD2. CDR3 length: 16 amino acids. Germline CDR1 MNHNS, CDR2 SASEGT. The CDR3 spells CASSEGSSGLSYEQYF. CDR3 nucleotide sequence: TGTGCCAGCAGCGAAGGGTCTAGCGGACTTTCCTACGAGCAGTACTTC.

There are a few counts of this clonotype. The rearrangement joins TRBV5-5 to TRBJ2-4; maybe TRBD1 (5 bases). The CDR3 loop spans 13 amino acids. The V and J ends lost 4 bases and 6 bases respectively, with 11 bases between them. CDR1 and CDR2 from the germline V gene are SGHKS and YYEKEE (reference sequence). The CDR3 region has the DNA TGTGCCAGCAGCCATAACAGGAGAAACATTCAGTACTTC. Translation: CASSHNRRNIQYF. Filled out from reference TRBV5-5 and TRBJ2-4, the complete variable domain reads DAGVTQSPTHLIKTRGQQVTLRCSPISGHKSVSWYQQVLGQGPQFIFQYYEKEERGRGNFPDRFSARQFPNYSSELNVNALLLGDSALYLCASSHNRRNIQYFGAGTRLSVL.